This entry lists 32 T cell receptor beta chains sequenced from one sample in a study of cytomegalovirus exposure and HLA in healthy donors. PCR involved 60 Vbeta and 13 Jbeta primers. Only in-frame clones appear in the TCRdb table, and some are missing; sequencing was by immunoSEQ multiplex PCR. The sample yields about 120,000 clones, about 75% seen once. Sample: PBMCs. Receptor source: a man in his 60s in good health and CMV-seropositive.

The chain employs TRBV7-2 and TRBJ2-5; TRBD1 might be the D (5 bases). V lost 5 bases to trimming and J lost 5 bases, with 12 bases between them. Germline V gene data show CDR1 as SGHTA and CDR2 as FQGNSA. The CDR3 has 13 amino acids. The CDR3 sequence: CASSPGALETQYF. The CDR3 bases are TGTGCCAGCAGCCCTGGGGCCCTGGAGACCCAGTACTTC.

In the case of this clone: Within the sample, other DNA sequences also encode this same CDR3. J is TRBJ1-5 and V is TRBV28; no definite D call. The CDR3 length is 14 residues. Germline lookup yields CDR1 MDHEN and CDR2 SYDVKM. Trimming left V 5 bases short and J 2 bases short, with 10 bases between. The CDR3 DNA is TGTGCCAGCAGTCCCCCAGGCGGCAATCAGCCCCAGCATTTT. This sequence encodes CASSPPGGNQPQHF. Full variable domain (remainder filled in from reference TRBV28 and TRBJ1-5): DVKVTQSSRYLVKRTGEKVFLECVQDMDHENMFWYRQDPGLGLRLIYFSYDVKMKEKGDIPEGYSVSREKKERFSLILESASTNQTSMYLCASSPPGGNQPQHFGDGTRLSIL.

The rearrangement joins TRBV11-2 to TRBJ2-7; 8 bases are shared with TRBD1. CDR3 size: 14 residues. V trimming: 5 bases; J trimming: 2 bases; junction bases outside the gene matches: 5. CDR1 SGHAT and CDR2 FQNNGV come from the germline V gene. CDR3: CASSPDRGPYEQYF. The CDR3 nucleotides read TGTGCCAGCAGCCCCGACAGGGGCCCCTACGAGCAGTACTTC. Full variable domain (missing parts from reference TRBV11-2 and TRBJ2-7): EAGVAQSPRYKIIEKRQSVAFWCNPISGHATLYWYQQILGQGPKLLIQFQNNGVVDDSQLPKDRFSAERLKGVDSTLKIQPAKLEDSAVYLCASSPDRGPYEQYFGPGTRLTVT.

Only one count was recorded for this clone. This chain connects TRBV19 to TRBJ2-1; TRBD2 agrees at 9 bases. CDR1 is LNHDA and CDR2 is SQIVND in the germline V gene (reference sequence). Trimming took 7 bases from V and 6 from J; bases not matched to a gene: 7. CDR3 length: 14 residues. DNA of the CDR3: TGTGCCAGTACCCAACTAGCGGGCCCCAATGAGCAGTTCTTC. It specifies CASTQLAGPNEQFF.

This chain links TRBV28 with TRBJ2-1; D may be TRBD2 (6 bases). CDR3 length: 14 amino acids. The germline V and J ends were trimmed by 4 bases and 3 bases, with 10 bases remaining between them. Germline V gene data show CDR1 as MDHEN and CDR2 as SYDVKM. In DNA form, the CDR3 reads TGTGCCAGCAGTTCACCGACTAGCTACAATGAGCAGTTCTTC. Translating it yields CASSSPTSYNEQFF.

The chain joins TRBV2 to TRBJ1-2; D gene ambiguous. Trimming took off 2 bases at V and 8 bases at J, with 9 bases between the two ends. The V gene's germline CDR1 is SNHLY and CDR2 FYNNEI. CDR3 size: 12 residues. CDR3 in amino acids: CASSERGYGYTF. In DNA, the CDR3 is TGTGCCAGCAGTGAACGGGGTTACGGCTACACCTTC.

This clone was detected many times. The chain links TRBV5-1 to TRBJ1-1; 7 bases fit TRBD1. The V segment lost 4 bases and the J segment 1 base; nucleotides outside the gene matches: 19. CDR1 is SGHRS and CDR2 is YFSETQ in the germline V gene. There are 19 residues in the CDR3. For the CDR3, the DNA is TGCGCCAGCAGCAGACCCCCCGGCGGACAGGAGCCCTCGAACACTGAAGCTTTCTTT. Protein product: CASSRPPGGQEPSNTEAFF.

The chain couples TRBV28 to TRBJ2-7; D gene unclear. Trimming removed 2 bases at V and 4 bases at J, with 3 bases between. The CDR3 is made up of 11 amino acids. Germline values: CDR1 MDHEN, CDR2 SYDVKM. CDR3 protein: CASSLPYEQYF. The CDR3 DNA sequence: TGTGCCAGCAGTTTACCATACGAGCAGTACTTC.

The chain recombines TRBV29-1 with TRBJ1-1, with D perhaps matching TRBD1 (5 bases). The length of the CDR3 is 13 residues. Looked up from germline, CDR1 is SQVTM and CDR2 is ANQGSEA. V gave up 6 bases and J gave up 0 bases, with 11 bases separating them. CDR3 coding DNA: TGCAGCGTAGGGGTGCAACTGAACACTGAAGCTTTCTTT. Amino acids: CSVGVQLNTEAFF.

The CDR3 is CASSPGPGIAGLYEQYF. CDR3 sequence (DNA): TGTGCCAGCAGCCCAGGGCCGGGGATAGCGGGATTGTACGAGCAGTACTTC. The chain recombines TRBV9 with TRBJ2-7; 8 bases agree with TRBD2. Looked up from germline, CDR1 is SGDLS and CDR2 is YYNGEE. Trimming cost V 4 bases and J 4 bases; bases outside gene matches: 16. The length of the CDR3 is 17 residues.

J is TRBJ2-1 and V is TRBV19, with 10 bases lining up with TRBD1. The trim removed 5 bases at V and 8 bases at J, leaving 12 bases unmatched. The CDR3 runs 16 residues. Germline lookup yields CDR1 LNHDA and CDR2 SQIVND (reference sequence). The CDR3 is CASSGGDRGLGHEQFF. The CDR3, as DNA: TGTGCCAGTAGTGGAGGGGACAGGGGTCTGGGCCATGAGCAGTTCTTC.

The chain joins TRBV15 to TRBJ1-3, with 8 bases fitting TRBD1. This CDR3 has 15 residues. The junction had 2 bases not matched to a gene; V was cut back by 0 bases and J by 4 bases. Germline V lookup: CDR1 LNHNV, CDR2 YYDKDF (reference sequence). Here the CDR3 reads CATSRDQGAGNTIYF. The DNA for the CDR3 is TGTGCCACCAGCAGAGATCAGGGGGCGGGAAACACCATATATTTT.

The rearrangement joins TRBV27 to TRBJ2-1; D call uncertain. The CDR3 sequence is 16 residues long. The germline gives CDR1 MNHEY, CDR2 SMNVEV (reference sequence). Trimming took 1 base from V and 0 from J, leaving 10 bases between them. The CDR3, as DNA: TGTGCCAGCAGTTTATTGCATTCGAGCTCCTACAATGAGCAGTTCTTC. Translation: CASSLLHSSSYNEQFF.

The chain carries TRBV6-4 and TRBJ2-3; TRBD1 aligns across 9 bases. The CDR3 length is 16 residues. V shed 6 bases and J 1 base; nucleotides not matched to a gene: 8. Germline CDR1 reads MRHNA; CDR2 reads SNTAGT. In DNA form, the CDR3 reads TGTGCCAGCAGGGACAGGGGAAAGGGGGGCACAGATACGCAGTATTTT. Translation: CASRDRGKGGTDTQYF.

This chain uses TRBV4-2 with TRBJ2-7, with 7 positions matching TRBD1. Trimming took 3 bases from V and 0 from J; bases not matched to a gene: 11. The CDR3 extends over 17 amino acids. Germline V lookup: CDR1 LGHNA, CDR2 YNFKEQ. The CDR3 loop is CASSQTGQDLSSYEQYF. The CDR3 region has the DNA TGTGCCAGCAGCCAGACCGGACAGGACCTGAGCTCCTACGAGCAGTACTTC.

This chain uses TRBV27 with TRBJ2-7; 9 bases are a match to TRBD2. Germline values: CDR1 MNHEY, CDR2 SMNVEV (reference sequence). The ends lost 1 base at V and 4 bases at J; junction bases unmatched: 5. The CDR3 is 15 residues long. CDR3 sequence reads: CASSLLGGRAYEQYF. The CDR3 DNA reads as TGTGCCAGCAGTTTATTGGGCGGGAGGGCTTACGAGCAGTACTTC.

The chain combines TRBV27 with TRBJ2-7; TRBD1 aligns across 9 bases. After removal of 3 bases from V and 7 bases from J, the junction contained 4 bases not matched to a gene. The CDR3 loop spans 13 amino acids. Germline loops: CDR1 MNHEY, CDR2 SMNVEV (reference sequence). CDR3 coding DNA: TGTGCCAGCAGTTTCACAGGGGGCAATGAGCAGTACTTC. As protein: CASSFTGGNEQYF.

This clone showed up just once. This sequence joins TRBV4-2 and TRBJ1-2; D gene ambiguous. Germline V gives CDR1 LGHNA, CDR2 YNFKEQ. This CDR3 comprises 17 residues. The V and J ends lost 0 bases and 6 bases respectively, with 20 bases between them. CDR3 bases: TGTGCCAGCAGCCAAGACGCAAGGGCGGGGATTGATGATGGCTACACCTTC. Its protein product is CASSQDARAGIDDGYTF.

The rearrangement joins TRBV28 to TRBJ2-7; TRBD1 aligns across 10 bases. The CDR3 extends over 15 amino acids. The V and J ends lost 5 bases and 2 bases, in that order; junction bases with no gene match: 6. Germline V gene data show CDR1 as MDHEN and CDR2 as SYDVKM. Written as DNA, the CDR3 is TGTGCCAGCAGTCAAAGACAGGGGGCTACCTACGAGCAGTACTTC. This sequence encodes CASSQRQGATYEQYF.

V and J are TRBV7-3 and TRBJ2-3; 7 bases match TRBD1. V was pared by 5 bases and J by 4 bases, with 3 bases of the junction left unmatched. CDR3 length equals 13 residues. Germline loops: CDR1 SGHTA, CDR2 FQGTGA. This CDR3 reads CASSRQGPDTQYF. The DNA of the CDR3 is TGTGCCAGCAGCAGACAGGGACCAGATACGCAGTATTTT.

This clone has a handful of counts. The CDR3 region has the DNA TGTGCCAGCAGCGTAGCCCTTTTGGACAGGGCCGGGGGGACTGAAGCTTTCTTT. Translation gives CASSVALLDRAGGTEAFF. V gene TRBV9 combines with J gene TRBJ1-1; 8 positions agree with TRBD1. V lost 0 bases and J lost 5; bases outside the gene matches: 15. Germline CDR1 is SGDLS and CDR2 is YYNGEE. This CDR3 region has 18 residues.

This chain uses TRBV7-6 with TRBJ1-1; 7 bases fit TRBD1. The trim removed 7 bases at V and 3 bases at J, leaving 8 bases unmatched. The CDR3 runs 14 residues. In germline, CDR1 is SGHVS, CDR2 FNYEAQ. CDR3 nucleotide sequence: TGTGCCAGCACTATGACAGGGCTCCACACTGAAGCTTTCTTT. Protein: CASTMTGLHTEAFF.

Regarding this clone: Sequence at one end of the junction differs from germline and may be a read error. V and J are TRBV25-1 and TRBJ1-3, with D maybe TRBD1 (6 bases). Germline CDR1 is MGHDK and CDR2 is SYGVNS. This CDR3 is 14 amino acids long. The CDR3 here is CASSAQGSENTIYF. As DNA, the CDR3 is TGTGCCAGCAGTGCACAGGGTTCTGAAAACACCATATATTTT. Full variable domain (missing parts from reference TRBV25-1 and TRBJ1-3): EADIYQTPRYLVIGTGKKITLECSQTMGHDKMYWYQQDPGMELHLIHYSYGVNSTEKGDLSSESTVSRIRTEHFPLTLESARPSHTSQYLCASSAQGSENTIYFGEGSWLTVV.

The rearrangement uses TRBV28 and TRBJ2-2; TRBD2 aligns across 8 bases. Germline CDR1 is MDHEN and CDR2 is SYDVKM. This CDR3 spans 14 amino acids. V dropped 8 bases and J dropped 4; count of bases not matched to a gene: 6. The CDR3 DNA follows: TGTGCCAGCTCTCAGCGGGAGTTCACCGGGGAGCTGTTTTTT. It is translated as CASSQREFTGELFF. Based on the CDR3 plus reference TRBV28 and TRBJ2-2, the full variable domain is DVKVTQSSRYLVKRTGEKVFLECVQDMDHENMFWYRQDPGLGLRLIYFSYDVKMKEKGDIPEGYSVSREKKERFSLILESASTNQTSMYLCASSQREFTGELFFGEGSRLTVL.

The chain uses TRBV5-4 and TRBJ1-4; tentatively, D is TRBD1 (5 bases). The CDR3 contains 16 residues. V lost 4 bases and J 4 bases, leaving 17 bases between the germline ends. CDR1 and CDR2 from the germline V gene are SGHNT and YYREEE (reference sequence). In DNA form, the CDR3 reads TGTGCCAGCAGCATTGGGAGGGACTCACTTAATGAAAAACTGTTTTTT. This translates into CASSIGRDSLNEKLFF.

The chain uses TRBV9 and TRBJ2-2; no clear D. Germline V gene lookup returns CDR1 SGDLS and CDR2 YYNGEE. Trimming removed 0 bases from V and 9 bases from J, with 9 bases in between. The CDR3 length is 13 residues. The CDR3 reads CASSVGRARELFF. The CDR3 DNA follows: TGTGCCAGCAGCGTAGGCCGCGCGAGGGAGCTGTTTTTT.

The V and J genes are TRBV4-1 and TRBJ2-3; 9 bases fit TRBD2. The germline V gene encodes CDR1 MGHRA and CDR2 YSYEKL. The V and J ends lost 0 bases and 4 bases, in that order; junction bases with no gene match: 8. CDR3 length: 17 amino acids. CDR3 sequence reads: CASSQDRGGGAPDTQYF. DNA of the CDR3: TGCGCCAGCAGCCAAGATCGGGGCGGGGGGGCCCCAGATACGCAGTATTTT.

This clone was observed a handful of times. The chain carries TRBV7-9 and TRBJ2-2, with 8 bases fitting TRBD1. Germline V gene data show CDR1 as SEHNR and CDR2 as FQNEAQ (reference sequence). Unmatched junction bases numbered 12, after V lost 5 bases and J lost 4 bases. This CDR3 has 17 amino acids. CDR3 region: CASSPAPRDRTTGELFF. The CDR3 nucleotides read TGTGCCAGCAGCCCAGCCCCCCGGGACAGGACCACCGGGGAGCTGTTTTTT.

As DNA, the CDR3 is TGCGCCAGCAGCAGGGGTCTAAGGAACACTGAAGCTTTCTTT. This codes for CASSRGLRNTEAFF. This chain joins TRBV10-2 and TRBJ1-1, with D possibly matching TRBD1 (6 bases). The CDR3 contains 14 residues. Germline CDR1 reads WSHSY; CDR2 reads SAAADI. Trimming cost V 6 bases and J 1 base, with 12 bases left between them.

This clone was observed once. V gene TRBV2 combines with J gene TRBJ1-1; tentative D call: TRBD1 (5 bases). Germline CDR1 and CDR2: SNHLY and FYNNEI. There are 12 residues in the CDR3. The V end was cut by 8 bases, the J end by 8 bases, with 15 bases between. The CDR3 region is CASSWGGLEAFF. The CDR3 nucleotides are TGTGCCAGCTCCTGGGGGGGACTCGAAGCTTTCTTT.

This clone was seen more than once but under ten times. The V and J genes are TRBV6-1 and TRBJ2-3; TRBD1 matches at 9 bases. The CDR3 has 14 residues. Trimming took 6 bases from V and 3 from J; bases not matched to a gene: 4. Germline loops: CDR1 MNHNS, CDR2 SASEGT. The CDR3 sequence is CASRDRGMTDTQYF. CDR3 nucleotides: TGTGCCAGCAGGGACAGGGGAATGACAGATACGCAGTATTTT.

The genes are TRBV2 and TRBJ2-1; 10 positions agree with TRBD1. The V segment lost 7 bases and the J segment 3 bases; nucleotides outside the gene matches: 3. Germline values: CDR1 SNHLY, CDR2 FYNNEI. The length of the CDR3 is 14 residues. As DNA, the CDR3 is TGTGCCAGCAAGGGACAGGGGTACTACAATGAGCAGTTCTTC. Protein product: CASKGQGYYNEQFF.